These 4 T cell receptor beta chains share one sample of origin, sequenced in a study of TIL therapy for anti-PD-1-resistant metastatic lung cancer. The time point here: pre-treatment sample, taken before nivolumab and TIL therapy. The libraries were made with immunoSEQ v3. Some clones are missing from TCRdb's copy, which holds only in-frame ones; the method was immunoSEQ multiplex PCR. The profile covers 30,000 to 45,000 clones, with more than 60% appearing a single time and 4.5% to 6% taken by the ten largest. Sequencing used blood, obtained at baseline. The receptors shown here come from a person aged 25 to 79 with non-small cell lung cancer.

The chain employs TRBV15 and TRBJ2-7; maybe TRBD1 (6 bases). The V end was cut by 1 base, the J end by 5 bases, with 15 bases between. Germline CDR1 and CDR2: LNHNV and YYDKDF (reference sequence). This CDR3 is built from 15 residues. CDR3 loop: CATSRVQTGRNEQYF. CDR3 DNA sequence: TGTGCCACCAGCAGAGTGCAGACAGGTCGGAACGAGCAGTACTTC.

The rearrangement uses TRBV5-1 and TRBJ1-6; no reliable D call. The CDR3 has 13 residues. V shed 0 bases and J shed 6 bases, with 4 bases lying between them. Germline CDR1 and CDR2: SGHRS and YFSETQ. The CDR3 region is CASSLVPNSPLHF. In nucleotides, the CDR3 is TGCGCCAGCAGCTTGGTCCCTAATTCACCCCTCCACTTT.

The chain has TRBV10-2 and TRBJ2-3; 14 bases fit TRBD2. CDR1 WSHSY and CDR2 SAAADI come from the germline V gene. Trimming at V came to 6 bases and at J to 1 base, leaving 12 bases not matched to a gene. This CDR3 spans 19 amino acids. CDR3 coding DNA: TGCGCCAGCAGCCGGACTAGCGGGGGGTCCGGAGGGGGCACAGATACGCAGTATTTT. Protein product: CASSRTSGGSGGGTDTQYF.

This clone has a handful of counts. The CDR3 protein is CASSVGQGSGNTIYF. The CDR3 coding sequence is TGTGCCAGCAGCGTAGGACAGGGTTCTGGAAACACCATATATTTT. The chain uses TRBV9 and TRBJ1-3; 7 bases align to TRBD1. The CDR3 is 15 residues long. The germline V gene has CDR1 SGDLS and CDR2 YYNGEE. Trimming at V came to 0 bases and at J to 1 base, leaving 1 base not matched to a gene.